A single sample is the source of the 27 T cell receptor beta chains below, sequenced in a study of cytomegalovirus exposure and HLA in healthy donors. In the PCR, 60 Vbeta and 13 Jbeta primers were used. Clones were sequenced by immunoSEQ multiplex PCR, and TCRdb holds only the in-frame ones, with some missing. The sample has over 150,000 clones, about 80% seen once. Sequencing was performed on PBMCs. All receptors come from a man aged 18 to 30 in good health and CMV-seropositive.

This clone has only one observation. The chain couples TRBV27 to TRBJ1-1; TRBD1 aligns across 9 bases. Germline V lookup: CDR1 MNHEY, CDR2 SMNVEV (reference sequence). CDR3 length: 12 amino acids. V lost 10 bases, J lost 7 bases, and 7 bases stayed unmatched. CDR3 loop: CATNDRGSEAFF. The CDR3 DNA follows: TGTGCCACCAACGACAGGGGGAGTGAAGCTTTCTTT.

The chain couples TRBV30 to TRBJ2-7; TRBD2 aligns across 7 bases. Germline V gene lookup returns CDR1 GTSNPN and CDR2 SVGIG (reference sequence). Unmatched junction bases numbered 4, after V lost 1 base and J lost 4 bases. CDR3 length: 13 residues. CDR3 nucleotide sequence: TGTGCCTGGAGTGCATCCGGGAGGTACGAGCAGTACTTC. Its protein product is CAWSASGRYEQYF. Looking up the rest from reference TRBV30 and TRBJ2-7 gives the full variable domain: SQTIHQWPATLVQPVGSPLSLECTVEGTSNPNLYWYRQAAGRGLQLLFYSVGIGQISSEVPQNLSASRPQDRQFILSSKKLLLSDSGFYLCAWSASGRYEQYFGPGTRLTVT.

This clone has more than one count but fewer than ten. This chain joins TRBV19 and TRBJ1-1; D is perhaps TRBD1 (6 bases). The germline V gene encodes CDR1 LNHDA and CDR2 SQIVND (reference sequence). CDR3 length: 13 residues. V was trimmed by 4 bases and J by 3 bases, leaving 9 bases between them. CDR3 in amino acids: CASSTNRDTEAFF. The DNA for the CDR3 is TGTGCCAGTAGTACTAACAGGGACACTGAAGCTTTCTTT.

The CDR3 sequence: CASSLLDQANQPQHF. DNA for the CDR3: TGTGCCAGCAGTTTACTAGACCAAGCCAATCAGCCCCAGCATTTT. The chain links TRBV6-6 to TRBJ1-5; D unclear. Trimming stripped 4 bases from V and 3 bases from J, with 13 bases between. CDR3 length: 15 amino acids. CDR1 and CDR2 from the germline V gene are MNHNY and SVGAGI (reference sequence).

V is TRBV5-8 and J is TRBJ1-1; D unresolved. V dropped 1 base and J dropped 1 base, with 11 bases sitting between them. The V gene's germline CDR1 is SGHTS and CDR2 YDEGEE. CDR3 length: 15 residues. DNA of the CDR3: TGTGCCAGCAGCTTGAGGGTAGGAGGGAACACTGAAGCTTTCTTT. It yields the protein CASSLRVGGNTEAFF.

The chain has TRBV27 and TRBJ2-5, with D possibly TRBD2 on 6 matching bases. The ends were cut back, 6 bases at V and 5 bases at J, with 13 bases in the middle. In germline, CDR1 is MNHEY, CDR2 SMNVEV (reference sequence). This CDR3 comprises 13 residues. The CDR3 spells CASSTLAMETQYF. CDR3 sequence (DNA): TGTGCCAGCAGCACACTAGCTATGGAGACCCAGTACTTC.

This clone came up once. The CDR3 sequence: CASSLSGSDSQYF. The CDR3 coding sequence is TGTGCCAGCAGTCTTAGCGGGAGCGACAGTCAGTACTTC. V gene TRBV6-1 combines with J gene TRBJ2-4; 9 bases line up with TRBD2. This CDR3 has 13 residues. Germline V gene lookup returns CDR1 MNHNS and CDR2 SASEGT. V was pared by 5 bases and J by 12 bases, with 8 bases of the junction left unmatched.

V and J are TRBV18 and TRBJ1-5, with 8 bases fitting TRBD1. The CDR3 loop spans 15 amino acids. Per germline, CDR1 KGHSH and CDR2 LQKENI. With 2 bases clipped from V and 4 bases from J, the junction kept 4 bases outside the gene matches. The CDR3 nucleotides read TGTGCCAGCTCACCAGGACAGGGCGATAATCAGCCCCAGCATTTT. Protein product: CASSPGQGDNQPQHF.

The rearrangement joins TRBV19 to TRBJ2-2, with D unresolved. Germline V gives CDR1 LNHDA, CDR2 SQIVND (reference sequence). The CDR3 length is 15 residues. The V end lost 3 bases, the J end lost 0 bases, and 8 bases lay between the germline ends. The CDR3 reads CASSIDRANTGELFF. The CDR3 nucleotides read TGTGCCAGTAGTATTGATCGCGCGAACACCGGGGAGCTGTTTTTT.

The gene calls are TRBV5-1 and TRBJ2-5; possible D gene TRBD2, 5 bases. This CDR3 has 18 amino acids. Looked up from germline, CDR1 is SGHRS and CDR2 is YFSETQ. Trimming took off 1 base at V and 2 bases at J, with 21 bases between the two ends. The CDR3 here is CASSLLFSIGKLQETQYF. The DNA of the CDR3 is TGCGCCAGCAGCTTGCTGTTTTCCATCGGGAAACTACAAGAGACCCAGTACTTC.

This sequence joins TRBV18 and TRBJ2-7, with D tentatively TRBD2 (6 bases). V was trimmed by 2 bases and J by 2 bases, leaving 25 bases between them. Germline loops: CDR1 KGHSH, CDR2 LQKENI. The CDR3 totals 19 residues. CDR3 region: CASSPRATVGGDVAYEQYF. The CDR3 nucleotides read TGTGCCAGCTCACCAAGGGCTACAGTGGGGGGTGACGTGGCCTACGAGCAGTACTTC.

The CDR3 DNA is TGTGCCAGCAGTTCACAGGGGGCGGGCTACACCTTC. It codes for CASSSQGAGYTF. The chain has TRBV6-5 and TRBJ1-2; 9 bases align to TRBD1. The CDR3 has 12 residues. Per germline, CDR1 MNHEY and CDR2 SVGAGI. V lost 4 bases, J lost 8 bases, and 2 bases stayed unmatched.

The chain links TRBV7-9 to TRBJ2-1; D ambiguous. V was clipped by 5 bases and J by 8 bases, with 13 bases between them. This CDR3 is built from 13 residues. CDR1 SEHNR and CDR2 FQNEAQ come from the germline V gene (reference sequence). The DNA for the CDR3 is TGTGCCAGCAGCCCGCCGGGTCCCCATGAGCAGTTCTTC. Protein: CASSPPGPHEQFF.

The V call is TRBV29-1, the J call TRBJ1-4, with TRBD1 matching 8 bases. Unmatched junction bases numbered 8, after V lost 7 bases and J lost 4 bases. Germline V gives CDR1 SQVTM, CDR2 ANQGSEA. The CDR3 has 14 residues. The CDR3 region has the DNA TGCAGCGCCTGCCGGGACAGGAATAATGAAAAACTGTTTTTT. Its translation is CSACRDRNNEKLFF.

The chain joins TRBV5-5 to TRBJ1-4; D perhaps matches TRBD1 (5 bases). Germline V CDR1 and CDR2: SGHKS, YYEKEE (reference sequence). The CDR3 has 14 residues. V was cut by 6 bases and J by 0 bases, with 9 bases left in between. The CDR3 region has the DNA TGTGCCAGCACCGGGGGAACAACTAATGAAAAACTGTTTTTT. This gives the protein CASTGGTTNEKLFF. Full variable domain (rest looked up from reference TRBV5-5 and TRBJ1-4): DAGVTQSPTHLIKTRGQQVTLRCSPISGHKSVSWYQQVLGQGPQFIFQYYEKEERGRGNFPDRFSARQFPNYSSELNVNALLLGDSALYLCASTGGTTNEKLFFGSGTQLSVL.

The rearrangement links TRBV15 to TRBJ1-1; D is uncertain. Germline assignment: CDR1 LNHNV and CDR2 YYDKDF (reference sequence). The V end was cut by 5 bases, the J end by 1 base, with 8 bases between. This CDR3 contains 13 residues. As DNA, the CDR3 is TGTGCCACCAGCTTCCAGAAGAACACTGAAGCTTTCTTT. This translates into CATSFQKNTEAFF.

CDR3 region: CASRHLLAGGLAKNIQYF. Here the CDR3 DNA reads TGTGCCAGCAGACATCTGCTAGCGGGAGGGTTGGCCAAAAACATTCAGTACTTC. The chain carries TRBV2 and TRBJ2-4; 12 bases agree with TRBD2. Germline loops: CDR1 SNHLY, CDR2 FYNNEI. J lost 1 base, V lost 6 bases, and 10 bases had no gene match. This CDR3 region has 18 residues.

This clone occurred a few times. The chain carries TRBV7-2 and TRBJ2-7; 8 nucleotides agree with TRBD1. The CDR3 has 14 residues. The germline V gene has CDR1 SGHTA and CDR2 FQGNSA. V trimming: 3 bases; J trimming: 7 bases; junction bases outside the gene matches: 8. CDR3 loop: CASSFQDRVGEQYF. For the CDR3, the DNA is TGTGCCAGCAGCTTCCAGGACAGGGTGGGGGAGCAGTACTTC.

The chain combines TRBV14 with TRBJ2-7; D is unclear. V shed 1 base and J shed 3 bases, with 13 bases lying between them. Germline CDR1 SGHDN, CDR2 FVKESK. The CDR3 has 15 residues. The chain's CDR3 is CASSQGAGGRYEQYF. CDR3 coding DNA: TGTGCCAGCAGCCAAGGAGCTGGCGGCCGCTACGAGCAGTACTTC.

This clone was counted between two and nine times. This chain joins TRBV5-1 and TRBJ2-2, with a possible D match to TRBD1 (6 bases). V was shortened by 0 bases and J by 4 bases, with 13 bases between the two germline ends. This CDR3 contains 16 residues. Germline V gives CDR1 SGHRS, CDR2 YFSETQ. The CDR3 DNA reads as TGCGCCAGCAGCTTGGTAGGGGACATTGGCACCGGGGAGCTGTTTTTT. Protein product: CASSLVGDIGTGELFF.

This chain uses TRBV9 with TRBJ1-1; 10 bases match TRBD1. Unmatched junction bases numbered 19, after V lost 4 bases and J lost 1 base. The CDR3 is 20 residues long. CDR1 SGDLS and CDR2 YYNGEE come from the germline V gene. The CDR3 nucleotides read TGTGCCAGCAGCCCGCGTGCAGACAGGGGGCCCTTAATAACGAACACTGAAGCTTTCTTT. Translating gives CASSPRADRGPLITNTEAFF.

The CDR3 bases are TGTGCCATCAGCCCCTGGACAGGGGCTACCGGGGAGCTGTTTTTT. It encodes CAISPWTGATGELFF. This chain connects TRBV10-3 to TRBJ2-2; the match to TRBD1 covers 9 bases. CDR3 length equals 15 residues. After removal of 6 bases from V and 5 bases from J, the junction contained 7 bases not matched to a gene. Germline values: CDR1 ENHRY, CDR2 SYGVKD.

The CDR3 coding sequence is TGTGCCAGCAGTGACGGCAGGGCTCCCAACCAGCCCCAGCATTTT. Its protein product is CASSDGRAPNQPQHF. V usage is TRBV2 and J usage is TRBJ1-5, with D possibly matching TRBD1 (5 bases). The CDR3 consists of 15 residues. The germline V gene encodes CDR1 SNHLY and CDR2 FYNNEI. Trimming cost V 3 bases and J 7 bases, with 16 bases left between them.

This clone was counted a single time. V is TRBV6-1 and J is TRBJ1-2; possibly TRBD1 for D (5 bases). This CDR3 has 16 residues. The germline gives CDR1 MNHNS, CDR2 SASEGT. V dropped 4 bases and J dropped 5 bases, with 20 bases sitting between them. The DNA for the CDR3 is TGTGCCAGCAGTGGGGGTGGTGGAGGGACCGGATATGGCTACACCTTC. Its protein product is CASSGGGGGTGYGYTF.

The chain combines TRBV6-5 with TRBJ2-5; tentative D call: TRBD2 (6 bases). V was trimmed by 0 bases and J by 4 bases, leaving 6 bases between them. The CDR3 contains 13 residues. Germline V gives CDR1 MNHEY, CDR2 SVGAGI. CDR3 protein: CASSYSSGETQYF. The DNA of the CDR3 is TGTGCCAGCAGTTACTCTAGCGGAGAGACCCAGTACTTC.

This chain uses TRBV6-1 with TRBJ1-5; D is possibly TRBD1 (5 bases). The CDR3 has 16 residues. Looked up from germline, CDR1 is MNHNS and CDR2 is SASEGT. Trimming removed 4 bases at V and 1 base at J, with 14 bases between. The CDR3, as DNA: TGTGCCAGCAGTGCCCTCGGGGGGTTGAGCAATCAGCCCCAGCATTTT. Amino acid sequence: CASSALGGLSNQPQHF.

The chain combines TRBV5-5 with TRBJ2-1; 8 bases line up with TRBD2. Trimming cost V 6 bases and J 6 bases; bases outside gene matches: 14. The germline CDR1 and CDR2 sequences are SGHKS and YYEKEE (reference sequence). The CDR3 covers 16 residues. CDR3 sequence (DNA): TGTGCCAGCACCCCCACGGAGCGGGAGTTCGCCAATGAGCAGTTCTTC. The encoded protein is CASTPTEREFANEQFF.